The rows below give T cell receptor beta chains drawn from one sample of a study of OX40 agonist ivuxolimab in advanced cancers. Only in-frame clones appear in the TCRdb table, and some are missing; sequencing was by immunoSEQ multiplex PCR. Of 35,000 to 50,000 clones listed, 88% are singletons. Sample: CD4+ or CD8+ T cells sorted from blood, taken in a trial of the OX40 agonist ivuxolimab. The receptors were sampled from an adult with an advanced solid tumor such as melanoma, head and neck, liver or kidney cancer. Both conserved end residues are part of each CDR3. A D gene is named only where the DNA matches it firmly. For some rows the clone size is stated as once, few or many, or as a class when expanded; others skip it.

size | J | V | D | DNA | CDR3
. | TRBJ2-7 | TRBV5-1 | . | TGCGCCAGCAGCTCGGACAGAAACTCCTACGAGCAGTACTTC | CASSSDRNSYEQYF
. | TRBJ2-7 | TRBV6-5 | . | TGTGCCGCCCGCGAGACGGTGGATCCCTACGAGCAGTACTTC | CAARETVDPYEQYF
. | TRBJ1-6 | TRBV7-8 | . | TGTGCCAGCAGCTCCTGGGCGGGGAATTCACCCCTCCACTTT | CASSSWAGNSPLHF
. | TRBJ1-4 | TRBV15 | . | TGTGCCACCAGCGGAGGGGATGCAACTAATGAAAAACTGTTTTTT | CATSGGDATNEKLFF
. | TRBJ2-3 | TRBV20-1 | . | TGCAGTGCATATGAAGGGCCCCTTTATTTT | CSAYEGPLYF
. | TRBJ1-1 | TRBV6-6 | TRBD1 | TGTGCCAGCAGCCACGGGACAGGACGAAGGGATTTCTTT | CASSHGTGRRDFF
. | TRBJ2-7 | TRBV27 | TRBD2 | TGTGCCAGCAGTTCGTGGACTAGCGGGAGAGACGAGCAGTACTTC | CASSSWTSGRDEQYF
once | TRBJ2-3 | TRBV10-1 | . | TGCGCCAGCAGTGAGATCGGCACAGATACGCAGTATTTT | CASSEIGTDTQYF
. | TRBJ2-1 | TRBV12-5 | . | TGTGCTAGTGGTTTGCAGGGGGGGAGCAATGAGCAGTTCTTC | CASGLQGGSNEQFF
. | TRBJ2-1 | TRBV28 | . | TGTGCCAGCAGCTTTATGCGCAATGAGCAGTTCTTC | CASSFMRNEQFF
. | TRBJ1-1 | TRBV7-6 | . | TGTGCCAGCAGCTTAGGTGGGGGAGCTTTCTTT | CASSLGGGAFF
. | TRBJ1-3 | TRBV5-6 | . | TGTGCCAGCAGCTTGGGCGGTGGAAACACCATATATTTT | CASSLGGGNTIYF
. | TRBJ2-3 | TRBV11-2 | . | TGTGCCAGCAGCCACACAGATACGCAGTATTTT | CASSHTDTQYF
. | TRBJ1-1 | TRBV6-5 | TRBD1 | TGTGCCAGCAGTGAATTGGCAGGGGGCACTGAAGCTTTCTTT | CASSELAGGTEAFF
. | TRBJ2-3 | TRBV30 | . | TGTGCCTGGAGTTCCTCGACGGGGGATACGCAGTATTTT | CAWSSSTGDTQYF
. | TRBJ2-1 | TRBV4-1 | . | TGCGCCAGCAGCCAAGGAGACTTTTATGAGCAGTTCTTC | CASSQGDFYEQFF
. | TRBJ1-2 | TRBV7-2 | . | TGTGCCAGCAGCTTAAGTTCAGGGAGTATGGCCATCAAAACGGGCTACACCTTC | CASSLSSGSMAIKTGYTF
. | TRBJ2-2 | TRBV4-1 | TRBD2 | TGCGCCAGCAGCTACGGGGCCTCGACTAGCGGGGGGGACGTCGGGGAGCTGTTTTTT | CASSYGASTSGGDVGELFF
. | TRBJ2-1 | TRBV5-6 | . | TGTGCCAGCAGCTTTCGGGATGAGCAGTTCTTC | CASSFRDEQFF
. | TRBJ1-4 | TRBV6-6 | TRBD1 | TGTGCCAGCAGTTACGTGACAGGGAGTGAAAAACTGTTTTTT | CASSYVTGSEKLFF
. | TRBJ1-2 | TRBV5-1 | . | TGCGCCAGCAGCTTGAGGGGGGCGGCTGATTTCTATGGCTACACCTTC | CASSLRGAADFYGYTF
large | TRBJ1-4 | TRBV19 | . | TGTGCCAGTGGTGAGGTCAGAGGTGGAGGTGGGGAAAAACTGTTTTTT | CASGEVRGGGGEKLFF
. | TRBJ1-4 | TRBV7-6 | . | TGTGCCAGCAGCCCTTACGATGGGGTTGAAAAACTGTTTTTT | CASSPYDGVEKLFF
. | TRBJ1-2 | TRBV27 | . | TGTGCCAGCAGCCCCCGGGGAGGGAACTATGGCTACACCTTC | CASSPRGGNYGYTF
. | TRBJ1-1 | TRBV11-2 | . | TGTGCCAGCAGACCATACGGGGGTCCAGGGAGAACTGAAGCTTTCTTT | CASRPYGGPGRTEAFF
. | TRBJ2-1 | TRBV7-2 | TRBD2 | TGTGCCAGCAGAACACTAGCGGGGGACTACAATGAGCAGTTCTTC | CASRTLAGDYNEQFF
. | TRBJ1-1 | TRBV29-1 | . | TGCAGCGTTGATGGAGGCGGGGGCACTGAAGCTTTCTTT | CSVDGGGGTEAFF
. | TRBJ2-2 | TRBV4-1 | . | TGCGCCAGCAGGGGCAAGATCAACACCGGGGAGCTGTTTTTT | CASRGKINTGELFF
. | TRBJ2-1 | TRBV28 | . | TGTGCCAGCAGTTTAGACAGGATAACCTACAATGAGCAGTTCTTC | CASSLDRITYNEQFF
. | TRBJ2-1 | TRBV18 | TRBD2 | TGTGCCAGCTTGGGACTAGCGGGAGGCAATGAGCAGTTCTTC | CASLGLAGGNEQFF
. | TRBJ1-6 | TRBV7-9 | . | TGTGCCAGCAGCCCAAATGAGGGATTATATCACTTT | CASSPNEGLYHF
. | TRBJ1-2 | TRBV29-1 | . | TGCAGCGTCGGGGGAGGGGAAGGCTACACCTTC | CSVGGGEGYTF
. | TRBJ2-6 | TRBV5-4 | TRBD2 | TGTGCCAGCAGCTTGGTAGCGGGAGGTCTCCCTGGGGCCAACGTCCTGACTTTC | CASSLVAGGLPGANVLTF
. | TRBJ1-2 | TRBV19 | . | TGTGCCAGTAGTATGAGGATCGGCTATGGCTACACCTTC | CASSMRIGYGYTF
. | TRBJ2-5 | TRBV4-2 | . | TGTGCCAGCAGCACCCGTCTCGACAGTCGGGAGACCCAGTACTTC | CASSTRLDSRETQYF
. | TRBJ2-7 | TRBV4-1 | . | TGCGCCAGCAGCGAGATCTGGGGCTCCTACGAGCAGTACTTC | CASSEIWGSYEQYF
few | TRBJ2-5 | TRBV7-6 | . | TGTGCCAGCAGCTCCTCGCTAGAGACCCAGTACTTC | CASSSSLETQYF
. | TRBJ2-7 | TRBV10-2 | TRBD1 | TGCGCCAGCAGTCACGGACAGGGAGACCTCGAGCAGTACTTC | CASSHGQGDLEQYF
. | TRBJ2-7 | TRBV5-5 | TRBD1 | TGTGCCAGCAGCTTTGGGACAGGTCCATCCTACGAGCAGTACTTC | CASSFGTGPSYEQYF
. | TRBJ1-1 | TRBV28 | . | TGTGCCAGCAGTATATTTTCCGGGAACTCTGAAGCTTTCTTT | CASSIFSGNSEAFF
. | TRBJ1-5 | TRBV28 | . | TGTGCCAGCAGTTTAGGATGGGGTACTCGTTATAGCAATCAGCCCCAGCATTTT | CASSLGWGTRYSNQPQHF
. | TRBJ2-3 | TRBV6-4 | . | TGTGCCAGCAGTGACTGGACTGGATCTAGCACAGATACGCAGTATTTT | CASSDWTGSSTDTQYF
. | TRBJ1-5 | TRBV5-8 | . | TGTGCCAGCAGCTTGGCCGGAGGAGGCAATCAGCCCCAGCATTTT | CASSLAGGGNQPQHF
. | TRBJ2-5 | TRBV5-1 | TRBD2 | TGCGCCAGCAGCTTGAGTGGGCTAGCGGGAGCCCTCCGGGAGACCCAGTACTTC | CASSLSGLAGALRETQYF
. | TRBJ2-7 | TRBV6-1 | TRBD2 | TGTGCCAGCAGTGAATTAGCTAGCGCGCTGGGGGGGAGCGAGCAGTACTTC | CASSELASALGGSEQYF
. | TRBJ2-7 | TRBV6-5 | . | TGTGCCAGCAGTTCCTCCGATGGAGGGAGCTCCTACGAGCAGTACTTC | CASSSSDGGSSYEQYF
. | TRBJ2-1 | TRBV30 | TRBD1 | TGTGCCTGGAGGGGGGACAGGGATGAGCAGTTCTTC | CAWRGDRDEQFF
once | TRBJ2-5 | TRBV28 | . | TGTGCCAGCAGTCCGTCCTGGAGGGGGGAGACCCAGTACTTC | CASSPSWRGETQYF
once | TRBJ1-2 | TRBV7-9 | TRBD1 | TGTGCCAGCAGCCCAGTGAACAGGGGGCTTTCCCACTATGGCTACACCTTC | CASSPVNRGLSHYGYTF
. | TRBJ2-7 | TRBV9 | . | TGTGCCAGCAGTCCCACTGCGGCGAGGAGCTCCTACGAGCAGTACTTC | CASSPTAARSSYEQYF
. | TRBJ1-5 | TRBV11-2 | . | TGTGCCAGCAGCTTAGGATGGGGGGGCAATCAGCCCCAGCATTTT | CASSLGWGGNQPQHF
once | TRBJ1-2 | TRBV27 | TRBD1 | TGTGCCAGCAGTTTGGGACAGGGGGTAGGCTACACCTTC | CASSLGQGVGYTF
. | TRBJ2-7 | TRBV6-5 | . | TGTGCCAGCAGCTTAACAGGGTTCTACGAGCAGTACTTC | CASSLTGFYEQYF
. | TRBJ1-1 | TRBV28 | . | TGTGCCAGCAGTTTAAGACGTGGCGCGAACACTGAAGCTTTCTTT | CASSLRRGANTEAFF
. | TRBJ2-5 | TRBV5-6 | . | TGTGCCAGCAGCTTGGGAGGGGTCAGAGAGACCCAGTACTTC | CASSLGGVRETQYF
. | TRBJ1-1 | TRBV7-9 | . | TGTGCCAGCAGCTCGACAGAGTCCTACACTGAAGCTTTCTTT | CASSSTESYTEAFF
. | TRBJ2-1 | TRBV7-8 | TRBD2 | TGTGCCAGCAGCTGGATAGCGGGGGGCGCCTACAATGAGCAGTTCTTC | CASSWIAGGAYNEQFF
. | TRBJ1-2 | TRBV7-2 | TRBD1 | TGTGCCAGCAGCTTGTACAACAGGGGGCGCGAAAACTATGGCTACACCTTC | CASSLYNRGRENYGYTF
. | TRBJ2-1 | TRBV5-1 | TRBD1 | TGCGCCAGCGGTGAAACAGGGGGCGAGCGATTCTATGAGCAGTTCTTC | CASGETGGERFYEQFF